The table lists the clone carrying this T cell receptor beta chain with many counts. These data belong to a study of CD8 T cells in ankylosing spondylitis. This CDR3 is 17 amino acids long. Trimming took 0 bases from V and 0 from J, leaving 15 bases between them. The germline V gene encodes CDR1 MDHEN and CDR2 SYDVKM. TCRdb ran MiXCR on the 5' RACE reads and lists one entry per CDR3 protein. The data contain 200,000 to 250,000 distinct CDR3 sequences, over 9.5% of them singletons. The rearrangement joins TRBV28 to TRBJ2-7, with D possibly TRBD1 on 5 matching bases. Sequenced input: blood, either unsorted or a sorted T cell fraction (not recorded which). The source of this sequence is a male donor with ankylosing spondylitis or in good health (not recorded which). CDR3 sequence: CASSLWTASVSSYEQYF. In DNA form, the CDR3 reads TGTGCCAGCAGTTTATGGACAGCAAGCGTGAGCTCCTACGAGCAGTACTTC.